Listed below are T cell receptor beta chains from one sample, sequenced in a study of vaccination and CD4 T cells after COVID-19. These receptors' antigens are unknown. TCRdb ran MiXCR on the PCR reads and lists one entry per CDR3 protein. The sample records some 17,000 distinct CDR3 sequences, over 55% being singletons. Sequenced here: CD4+ T cells from blood, cultured in vitro, sampled after SARS-CoV-2 vaccination. Receptors were obtained from a human donor who had recovered from COVID-19. Each CDR3 is given with its conserved first and last residue. D genes are given only for firm matches. Clone size is not always given. Where it is, it says once, few, many or a class for expanded clones.

D	size	V	J	CDR3	DNA
TRBD1	.	TRBV5-1	TRBJ1-6	CASSPGQGYNSPLHF	TGCGCCAGCAGCCCGGGACAGGGGTATAATTCACCCCTCCACTTT
.	.	TRBV6-1	TRBJ1-5	CASRRTNDRSPNQYSNQPQHF	TGTGCCAGCAGACGAACAAATGACAGGAGCCCGAACCAATATAGCAATCAGCCCCAGCATTTT
TRBD1	.	TRBV30	TRBJ1-1	CAWDGTAYTEAFF	TGTGCCTGGGATGGGACAGCTTACACTGAAGCTTTCTTT
TRBD1	.	TRBV20-1	TRBJ1-2	CSGSGTGYYGYTF	TGCAGTGGATCTGGGACAGGTTACTATGGCTACACCTTC
.	.	TRBV19	TRBJ1-5	CASSITGNQPQHF	TGTGCCAGTAGTATAACGGGCAATCAGCCCCAGCATTTT
.	once	TRBV20-1	TRBJ1-1	CSARGFGTENTEAFF	TGCAGTGCTAGGGGTTTCGGAACTGAGAACACTGAAGCTTTCTTT
.	.	TRBV6-2/TRBV6-3	TRBJ2-1	CASTKGGTDSYNEQFF	TGTGCCAGCACCAAAGGGGGGACTGACTCCTACAATGAGCAGTTCTTC
.	once	TRBV19	TRBJ1-2	CASRRTEDYGYTF	TGTGCCAGTAGGAGGACGGAAGACTATGGCTACACCTTC
TRBD1	few	TRBV20-1	TRBJ2-2	CSMGTGATGELFF	TGCAGTATGGGGACAGGAGCCACCGGGGAGCTGTTTTTT
TRBD1	.	TRBV7-9	TRBJ1-3	CASSPTGGGNTIYF	TGTGCCAGCAGCCCGACAGGGGGAGGAAACACCATATATTTT
.	.	TRBV5-6	TRBJ1-2	CASSLFRTNYGYTF	TGTGCCAGCAGCTTGTTCAGGACCAACTATGGCTACACCTTC
TRBD1	.	TRBV19	TRBJ2-3	CASSDGQGTPTDTQYF	TGTGCCAGTAGCGATGGACAGGGAACCCCCACAGATACGCAGTATTTT
TRBD1	.	TRBV7-8	TRBJ2-7	CASSFGTGGEQYF	TGTGCCAGCAGCTTCGGGACAGGGGGCGAGCAGTACTTC
.	few	TRBV7-2	TRBJ1-3	CASSLATFRGNTIYF	TGTGCCAGCAGCTTAGCAACCTTCAGAGGAAACACCATATATTTT
.	.	TRBV7-2	TRBJ2-2	CASSSFVHTGELFF	TGTGCCAGCAGCTCCTTTGTACACACCGGGGAGCTGTTTTTT
TRBD2	.	TRBV20-1	TRBJ2-5	CSAARLAGSETQYF	TGCAGTGCTGCGCGACTAGCGGGGTCGGAGACCCAGTACTTC
TRBD1	.	TRBV5-4	TRBJ1-2	CASSLGQGANYGYTF	TGTGCCAGCAGCTTGGGACAGGGGGCAAACTATGGCTACACCTTC
.	.	TRBV7-8	TRBJ2-2	CASSLGGNTGELFF	TGTGCCAGCAGCTTGGGTGGGAACACCGGGGAGCTGTTTTTT
.	.	TRBV20-1	TRBJ1-2	CSAVRDTYGYTF	TGCAGTGCCGTCCGGGACACCTATGGCTACACCTTC
.	.	TRBV7-2	TRBJ2-1	CASSRDGGSSYNEQFF	TGTGCCAGCAGCCGAGACGGCGGAAGCTCCTACAATGAGCAGTTCTTC
TRBD1	once	TRBV27	TRBJ2-7	CASSSPGGQGFDEQYF	TGTGCCAGCAGTTCCCCGGGTGGACAGGGGTTCGACGAGCAGTACTTC
.	.	TRBV11-3	TRBJ1-2	CASSASRDIGYTF	TGTGCCAGCAGCGCCTCCAGGGACATTGGCTACACCTTC
.	.	TRBV6-5	TRBJ2-5	CASSYQETQYF	TGTGCCAGCAGTTACCAAGAGACCCAGTACTTC
.	.	TRBV19	TRBJ2-1	CASSIDRSSYNEQFF	TGTGCCAGTAGTATAGACAGGAGCTCCTACAATGAGCAGTTCTTC
.	.	TRBV6-1	TRBJ1-1	CASTARPVNTEAFF	TGTGCCAGCACTGCGAGGCCGGTGAACACTGAAGCTTTCTTT
.	.	TRBV6-5	TRBJ1-1	CASSYSRLKNTEAFF	TGTGCCAGCAGTTACTCGAGGTTGAAAAACACTGAAGCTTTCTTT
TRBD1	.	TRBV19	TRBJ1-2	CASSIGTGPNGGYTF	TGTGCCAGTAGTATCGGGACAGGACCAAACGGTGGCTACACCTTC
.	.	TRBV6-5	TRBJ1-1	CASSYGTVNTEAFF	TGTGCCAGCAGTTACGGGACGGTGAACACTGAAGCTTTCTTT
.	once	TRBV6-1	TRBJ2-7	CATGTPYYEQYF	TGCGCGACCGGGACACCGTACTACGAGCAGTACTTC